This TCR beta chain was sequenced in a study of T cell repertoires in cytomegalovirus infection. MiXCR, applied by TCRdb to the reads, yields one record per CDR3 protein. The table shows about 300,000 distinct CDR3 sequences, with around 10% occurring only once. Ten or more counts support this clonotype. Source material: PBMCs. The source of this sequence is a human donor in good health (CMV status not recorded). Some clones in this sample may be carry-over from other donors' samples.

CDR3 sequence: CSARDWDRGTDTQYF. DNA for the CDR3: TGCAGTGCTAGAGATTGGGACAGGGGCACAGATACGCAGTATTTT. The chain has TRBV20-1 and TRBJ2-3, with 9 bases lining up with TRBD1. The CDR3 has 15 amino acids. The germline CDR1 and CDR2 sequences are DFQATT and SNEGSKA (reference sequence). With V trimmed by 0 bases and J by 1 base, 2 bases remained unmatched.